This T cell receptor (beta chain) was obtained from a study of CD8+CD57+ T cells in acquired aplastic anemia. Looking at the study overall: Healthy donor sequencing depth: approximately 9.9 million CD4+, under 12 million CD8+ reads.

This clonotype has only a few counts. Its antigen is as yet unknown. Profiling that covered TCR beta VDJ and CDR3 relied on genomic DNA as its template. TCRdb analysed the reads with MiXCR anew, one entry per CDR3 protein. The repertoire has about 80,000 distinct CDR3 sequences, roughly half of them found once; the top ten carry 60% to 75%. Study-level points and caveats: Patients versus controls showed no significant CD8+ Simpson's diversity difference.

The germline gives CDR1 MNHNS, CDR2 SASEGT. Trimming left V 2 bases short and J 8 bases short, with 9 bases between. This CDR3 comprises 13 residues. The V call is TRBV6-1, the J call TRBJ1-4, with D unresolved. The origin of this receptor is a human donor in good health, serving as a control. Source material: sorted CD4+, CD8+, or CD8+CD57+ T cells (not recorded which) from PBMCs. The CDR3 is CASSESLWEKLFF. The DNA of the CDR3 is TGTGCCAGCAGTGAATCGTTATGGGAAAAACTGTTTTTT.